This T cell receptor beta chain comes out of a study of T cell repertoires in cytomegalovirus infection. The CDR3 consists of 15 residues. Germline V gene sequence: CDR1 LGHNA, CDR2 YNFKEQ. Germline trimming cut 4 bases from V and 3 bases from J; bases unmatched to any gene: 4. TCRdb re-derived calls from the reads in MiXCR, one entry per CDR3 protein. In the table there are roughly 160,000 distinct CDR3 sequences, roughly 21% of which are singletons. This clonotype appeared a single time. Its specificity is unknown. The V call is TRBV4-2, the J call TRBJ1-5; 9 bases match TRBD1. Sequenced material: CD8+ T cells from cultured PBMCs, taken from culture after CMV antigen stimulation. The receptor comes from a human donor in good health (CMV status not recorded). Some clones in this sample may be carry-over from other donors' samples. CDR3 region: CASSLTGGFNQPQHF. The CDR3 DNA follows: TGTGCCAGCAGCCTCACAGGGGGCTTCAATCAGCCCCAGCATTTT.